Listed below are T cell receptor beta chains from one sample, sequenced in a study of blood T cell repertoires in COVID-19. Assay used: immunoSEQ multiplex PCR; TCRdb lists only in-frame clones, some missing. The sample includes just over 75,000 clones, 84% seen only once; the top ten take roughly 3.5%. The sample comprised peripheral blood. The receptors were gathered from a man in his fifties or sixties with acute or convalescent COVID-19. Each CDR3 is given with its conserved first and last residue. The D gene is left open where the match is weak. Only some rows state a clone size, as once, few, many or a class for expanded clones.

d_call: TRBD2
j_call: TRBJ2-1
v_call: TRBV3-1/TRBV3-2
clone_size: .
cdr3_aa: CASSLSGRTHNEQFF
cdr3_nt: TGTGCCAGCAGCCTTAGCGGGAGAACACACAATGAGCAGTTCTTC

d_call: .
j_call: TRBJ1-2
v_call: TRBV30
clone_size: .
cdr3_aa: CAWSVGGGPVRGYTF
cdr3_nt: TGTGCCTGGAGTGTTGGGGGAGGACCCGTCCGGGGCTACACCTTC

d_call: .
j_call: TRBJ2-3
v_call: TRBV7-8
clone_size: .
cdr3_aa: CASRQQGTDTQYF
cdr3_nt: TGTGCCAGCAGGCAACAGGGCACAGATACGCAGTATTTT

d_call: .
j_call: TRBJ1-1
v_call: TRBV7-9
clone_size: .
cdr3_aa: CASSLSLAGNEAFF
cdr3_nt: TGTGCCAGCAGCTTATCCCTGGCAGGGAATGAAGCTTTCTTT

d_call: TRBD1
j_call: TRBJ1-1
v_call: TRBV27
clone_size: .
cdr3_aa: CASRIGQGRTEAFF
cdr3_nt: TGTGCCAGCAGGATCGGACAGGGAAGGACTGAAGCTTTCTTT

d_call: TRBD2
j_call: TRBJ2-1
v_call: TRBV19
clone_size: .
cdr3_aa: CASSMTAGGHNEQFF
cdr3_nt: TGTGCCAGTAGTATGACGGCGGGAGGGCATAATGAGCAGTTCTTC

d_call: .
j_call: TRBJ1-5
v_call: TRBV12-3/TRBV12-4
clone_size: .
cdr3_aa: CASNDRAGQPQHF
cdr3_nt: TGTGCCAGCAACGACAGAGCCGGGCAGCCCCAGCATTTT

d_call: .
j_call: TRBJ1-6
v_call: TRBV6-2/TRBV6-3
clone_size: .
cdr3_aa: CASSWARGTGNSPLHF
cdr3_nt: TGTGCCAGCAGTTGGGCCCGGGGGACGGGTAATTCACCCCTCCACTTT

d_call: .
j_call: TRBJ2-7
v_call: TRBV5-4
clone_size: few
cdr3_aa: CASSPDGAAYEQYF
cdr3_nt: TGTGCCAGCAGCCCAGATGGGGCGGCCTACGAGCAGTACTTC

d_call: TRBD1
j_call: TRBJ2-7
v_call: TRBV4-1
clone_size: few
cdr3_aa: CASSRGQGSSYEQYF
cdr3_nt: TGCGCCAGCAGCCGAGGACAGGGGTCATCTTACGAGCAGTACTTC

d_call: .
j_call: TRBJ1-4
v_call: TRBV7-9
clone_size: .
cdr3_aa: CASSVQGYGEKLFF
cdr3_nt: TGTGCCAGCAGCGTGCAGGGTTACGGGGAAAAACTGTTTTTT

d_call: TRBD1
j_call: TRBJ1-6
v_call: TRBV6-6
clone_size: .
cdr3_aa: CASSLGTDNSPLHF
cdr3_nt: TGTGCCAGCAGCCTCGGGACAGACAATTCACCCCTCCACTTT

d_call: TRBD2
j_call: TRBJ2-1
v_call: TRBV7-9
clone_size: .
cdr3_aa: CASSPSAGGIYNEQFF
cdr3_nt: TGTGCCAGCAGCCCCTCGGCGGGGGGTATCTACAATGAGCAGTTCTTC

d_call: TRBD1
j_call: TRBJ2-2
v_call: TRBV7-3
clone_size: .
cdr3_aa: CASSPGTGSGELFF
cdr3_nt: TGTGCCAGCAGCCCAGGGACAGGGTCCGGGGAGCTGTTTTTT

d_call: .
j_call: TRBJ1-2
v_call: TRBV5-1
clone_size: .
cdr3_aa: CASSLAVAYYGYTF
cdr3_nt: TGCGCCAGCAGCTTGGCGGTAGCTTACTATGGCTACACCTTC

d_call: TRBD1
j_call: TRBJ1-1
v_call: TRBV6-2/TRBV6-3
clone_size: .
cdr3_aa: CASSSGTGGVGAFF
cdr3_nt: TGTGCCAGCAGCTCCGGGACAGGGGGAGTCGGAGCTTTCTTT

d_call: TRBD1
j_call: TRBJ1-5
v_call: TRBV7-9
clone_size: .
cdr3_aa: CASSEGALGDSNQPQHF
cdr3_nt: TGTGCCAGCAGCGAGGGGGCTCTCGGGGATAGCAATCAGCCCCAGCATTTT

d_call: .
j_call: TRBJ1-2
v_call: TRBV19
clone_size: .
cdr3_aa: CASSIARQQGYTF
cdr3_nt: TGTGCCAGTAGTATAGCTCGACAGCAGGGCTACACCTTC

d_call: TRBD1
j_call: TRBJ1-3
v_call: TRBV3-1/TRBV3-2
clone_size: few
cdr3_aa: CASSQGTGAVTIYF
cdr3_nt: TGTGCCAGCAGCCAAGGAACAGGGGCTGTTACCATATATTTT

d_call: .
j_call: TRBJ2-7
v_call: TRBV6-2/TRBV6-3
clone_size: .
cdr3_aa: CASSFTPRTPLSYEQYF
cdr3_nt: TGTGCCAGCAGCTTTACTCCCCGGACACCTCTCTCCTACGAGCAGTACTTC

d_call: TRBD2
j_call: TRBJ2-1
v_call: TRBV15
clone_size: once
cdr3_aa: CATSRGRVAGSNEQFF
cdr3_nt: TGTGCCACCAGCAGAGGCCGTGTAGCGGGGAGCAATGAGCAGTTCTTC

d_call: TRBD2
j_call: TRBJ2-1
v_call: TRBV6-5
clone_size: few
cdr3_aa: CASEKRGVNEQFF
cdr3_nt: TGTGCCAGTGAGAAGCGGGGTGTCAATGAGCAGTTCTTC

d_call: .
j_call: TRBJ2-6
v_call: TRBV19
clone_size: .
cdr3_aa: CASSIAAGEGANVLTF
cdr3_nt: TGTGCCAGTAGTATAGCCGCTGGGGAGGGGGCCAACGTCCTGACTTTC

d_call: .
j_call: TRBJ2-3
v_call: TRBV7-2
clone_size: .
cdr3_aa: CASSLWGAAGPPDTQYF
cdr3_nt: TGTGCCAGCAGCTTGTGGGGGGCAGCGGGGCCCCCAGATACGCAGTATTTT

d_call: .
j_call: TRBJ2-3
v_call: TRBV24-1
clone_size: .
cdr3_aa: CATSDPQGTTDTQYF
cdr3_nt: TGTGCCACCAGTGACCCACAGGGAACCACAGATACGCAGTATTTT